These 2 T cell receptor beta chains originate from one sample sequenced in a study of patients and donors after allogeneic stem cell transplantation. TCRdb itself ran the RT-PCR reads through MiXCR, one entry per CDR3 protein. The table has 410,000 or so distinct CDR3 sequences, approximately 16% seen once; the top ten hold roughly 7%. What was sequenced was blood, either unsorted or a sorted T cell fraction (not recorded which). The receptors originated from a human donor who was either an allogeneic HSCT recipient or a stem cell or donor lymphocyte infusion donor (not recorded which). It is not recorded whose cells these are; they may come from a transplant donor.

This sequence joins TRBV5-1 and TRBJ2-1; possible D gene TRBD1, 6 bases. The V end lost 3 bases, the J end lost 8 bases, and 18 bases lay between the germline ends. Germline loops: CDR1 SGHRS, CDR2 YFSETQ. This CDR3 contains 15 residues. The CDR3 is CASSYTGTRADEQFF. CDR3 DNA: TGCGCCAGCAGCTACACCGGGACAAGGGCGGATGAGCAGTTCTTC.

This clonotype was counted many times. This chain uses TRBV25-1 with TRBJ1-2; unclear D gene. Germline lookup yields CDR1 MGHDK and CDR2 SYGVNS. This CDR3 contains 13 residues. The ends were cut back, 1 base at V and 8 bases at J, with 11 bases in the middle. CDR3 protein: CASSESETRGYTF. DNA for the CDR3: TGTGCCAGCAGTGAATCAGAGACCAGGGGCTACACCTTC.